A selection of T cell receptor beta chains follows, all from one sample in a study of blood T cell dynamics during melanoma immunotherapy. Repertoires were generated with immunoSEQ multiplex PCR, while TCRdb's copy carries only in-frame clones and drops some. Of about 4,200 clones listed, nearly 90% were seen once; the top ten hold 3.5% to 5%. Sequences were derived from blood, sampled from a patient treated with checkpoint blockade. Receptor source: a human donor with melanoma. Both conserved end residues are part of each CDR3. The D gene is left open where the match is weak. A row's size may be missing; if present it is once, few, many or a size class.

J gene: TRBJ2-5; D gene: .; clone size: once; V gene: TRBV7-2; CDR3 protein: CASSLDHQETQYF; CDR3 DNA: TGTGCCAGCAGCCTGGACCACCAAGAGACCCAGTACTTC
J gene: TRBJ1-4; D gene: TRBD1; clone size: .; V gene: TRBV27; CDR3 protein: CASSHRGLNEKLFF; CDR3 DNA: TGTGCCAGCAGTCACAGGGGCCTTAATGAAAAACTGTTTTTT
J gene: TRBJ1-5; D gene: .; clone size: .; V gene: TRBV15; CDR3 protein: CATSRDTFAAELQPQHF; CDR3 DNA: TGTGCCACCAGCAGAGATACTTTCGCGGCCGAACTGCAGCCCCAGCATTTT
J gene: TRBJ2-5; D gene: TRBD1; clone size: .; V gene: TRBV5-1; CDR3 protein: CASRLQGAQETQYF; CDR3 DNA: TGCGCCAGCAGATTACAGGGGGCCCAAGAGACCCAGTACTTC
J gene: TRBJ2-7; D gene: TRBD1; clone size: .; V gene: TRBV7-2; CDR3 protein: CASSLTGGSYEQYF; CDR3 DNA: TGTGCCAGCAGCTTAACAGGGGGTAGCTACGAGCAGTACTTC
J gene: TRBJ2-7; D gene: TRBD1; clone size: .; V gene: TRBV15; CDR3 protein: CATTPGGTGPYEQYF; CDR3 DNA: TGTGCCACTACCCCCGGCGGGACAGGCCCCTACGAGCAGTACTTC
J gene: TRBJ1-5; D gene: .; clone size: few; V gene: TRBV4-1; CDR3 protein: CASSQQTGGKNQPQHF; CDR3 DNA: TGCGCCAGCAGCCAGCAGACGGGGGGAAAAAATCAGCCCCAGCATTTT
J gene: TRBJ1-1; D gene: .; clone size: .; V gene: TRBV29-1; CDR3 protein: CSVGQGLEAFF; CDR3 DNA: TGCAGCGTTGGGCAGGGGCTAGAAGCTTTCTTT
J gene: TRBJ2-5; D gene: TRBD1; clone size: .; V gene: TRBV7-7; CDR3 protein: CASSPVGQGARKTQYF; CDR3 DNA: TGTGCCAGCAGCCCGGTCGGACAGGGGGCGAGAAAGACCCAGTACTTC
J gene: TRBJ2-1; D gene: TRBD2; clone size: once; V gene: TRBV2; CDR3 protein: CASRVREGQLVYNEQFF; CDR3 DNA: TGTGCCAGCAGAGTGAGGGAGGGGCAGCTGGTCTACAATGAGCAGTTCTTC
J gene: TRBJ1-3; D gene: TRBD1; clone size: .; V gene: TRBV19; CDR3 protein: CATRDRSSGNTIYF; CDR3 DNA: TGTGCCACCCGGGACAGGAGCTCTGGAAACACCATATATTTT
J gene: TRBJ1-1; D gene: .; clone size: .; V gene: TRBV7-8; CDR3 protein: CASSLGARGRNTEAFF; CDR3 DNA: TGTGCCAGCAGCCTAGGCGCCCGGGGGCGGAACACTGAAGCTTTCTTT
J gene: TRBJ1-1; D gene: TRBD1; clone size: .; V gene: TRBV5-4; CDR3 protein: CASSLGTGVLTEAFF; CDR3 DNA: TGTGCCAGCAGCCTTGGGACAGGGGTCCTCACTGAAGCTTTCTTT
J gene: TRBJ1-2; D gene: .; clone size: .; V gene: TRBV1; CDR3 protein: CTSGQDLSRGANYGYTF; CDR3 DNA: TGCACCAGCGGCCAAGATCTGTCCAGGGGAGCTAACTATGGCTACACCTTC
J gene: TRBJ1-6; D gene: TRBD1; clone size: .; V gene: TRBV5-1; CDR3 protein: CASSLDRQGDTTPLHF; CDR3 DNA: TGCGCCAGCAGCTTGGATCGACAGGGAGACACAACACCCCTCCACTTT
J gene: TRBJ2-3; D gene: .; clone size: .; V gene: TRBV7-2; CDR3 protein: CASRERNGGTDTQYF; CDR3 DNA: TGTGCCAGCAGGGAACGGAACGGGGGCACAGATACGCAGTATTTT
J gene: TRBJ2-2; D gene: .; clone size: .; V gene: TRBV4-3; CDR3 protein: CASSQVAGMNTGELFF; CDR3 DNA: TGCGCCAGCAGCCAAGTGGCCGGAATGAACACCGGGGAGCTGTTTTTT
J gene: TRBJ1-5; D gene: TRBD1; clone size: once; V gene: TRBV10-1; CDR3 protein: CASSETGGPYSNQPQHF; CDR3 DNA: TGCGCCAGCAGTGAGACAGGGGGCCCCTATAGCAATCAGCCCCAGCATTTT
J gene: TRBJ2-7; D gene: TRBD2; clone size: .; V gene: TRBV7-9; CDR3 protein: CASSRQREGSSVGYEQYF; CDR3 DNA: TGTGCCAGCAGCCGTCAGCGGGAGGGTAGTTCGGTAGGCTACGAGCAGTACTTC
J gene: TRBJ1-2; D gene: .; clone size: .; V gene: TRBV18; CDR3 protein: CASSRDSPYGYTF; CDR3 DNA: TGTGCCAGCTCCCGGGACTCACCCTATGGCTACACCTTC
J gene: TRBJ2-7; D gene: TRBD2; clone size: .; V gene: TRBV7-6; CDR3 protein: CASSLVHSVAGGYEQYF; CDR3 DNA: TGTGCCAGCAGCTTAGTTCACAGTGTAGCGGGGGGCTACGAGCAGTACTTC
J gene: TRBJ2-1; D gene: TRBD2; clone size: once; V gene: TRBV7-2; CDR3 protein: CASSTTSLGEQFF; CDR3 DNA: TGTGCCAGCAGTACGACTAGCTTAGGTGAGCAGTTCTTC
J gene: TRBJ1-4; D gene: TRBD1; clone size: .; V gene: TRBV27; CDR3 protein: CASSSIITGGAGKLFF; CDR3 DNA: TGTGCCAGCAGTTCTATTATCACAGGGGGCGCAGGAAAACTGTTTTTT
J gene: TRBJ2-6; D gene: TRBD1; clone size: .; V gene: TRBV4-3; CDR3 protein: CASSQEGPGGAGANVLTF; CDR3 DNA: TGCGCCAGCAGCCAAGAGGGGCCAGGGGGAGCTGGGGCCAACGTCCTGACTTTC
J gene: TRBJ2-3; D gene: TRBD1; clone size: .; V gene: TRBV5-4; CDR3 protein: CASSLPLGAGGVTDTQYF; CDR3 DNA: TGTGCCAGCAGCCTCCCCCTAGGGGCAGGGGGTGTCACAGATACGCAGTATTTT
J gene: TRBJ2-2; D gene: .; clone size: .; V gene: TRBV10-3; CDR3 protein: CAISAPGGLAGELFF; CDR3 DNA: TGTGCCATCAGTGCGCCGGGCGGTCTTGCCGGGGAGCTGTTTTTT
J gene: TRBJ2-2; D gene: .; clone size: .; V gene: TRBV6-6; CDR3 protein: CASRDGRPGELFF; CDR3 DNA: TGTGCCAGCAGGGACGGGCGTCCCGGGGAGCTGTTTTTT
J gene: TRBJ2-7; D gene: .; clone size: .; V gene: TRBV7-9; CDR3 protein: CASSPIPRLGYEQYF; CDR3 DNA: TGTGCCAGCAGCCCAATACCGCGACTAGGCTACGAGCAGTACTTC
J gene: TRBJ1-6; D gene: .; clone size: .; V gene: TRBV4-1; CDR3 protein: CASSPQGANSPLHF; CDR3 DNA: TGCGCCAGCAGCCCCCAAGGAGCAAATTCACCCCTCCACTTT
J gene: TRBJ2-1; D gene: .; clone size: large; V gene: TRBV5-1; CDR3 protein: CASGEDWGSNEQFF; CDR3 DNA: TGCGCCAGCGGAGAGGACTGGGGATCCAATGAGCAGTTCTTC
J gene: TRBJ1-5; D gene: .; clone size: .; V gene: TRBV7-2; CDR3 protein: CASSLALTESQHF; CDR3 DNA: TGTGCCAGCAGCTTAGCGCTAACGGAGTCCCAGCATTTT
J gene: TRBJ1-2; D gene: TRBD1; clone size: .; V gene: TRBV5-4; CDR3 protein: CASSLWTGGSYGYTF; CDR3 DNA: TGTGCCAGCAGCTTGTGGACAGGGGGTTCCTATGGCTACACCTTC
J gene: TRBJ1-3; D gene: .; clone size: .; V gene: TRBV4-3; CDR3 protein: CASSQDLTGGVVGNTIYF; CDR3 DNA: TGCGCCAGCAGCCAAGATCTAACTGGGGGCGTCGTGGGAAACACCATATATTTT
J gene: TRBJ2-7; D gene: .; clone size: .; V gene: TRBV7-2; CDR3 protein: CASSYWGGHGQYF; CDR3 DNA: TGTGCCAGCAGCTACTGGGGCGGGCATGGGCAGTACTTC
J gene: TRBJ1-3; D gene: .; clone size: .; V gene: TRBV7-6; CDR3 protein: CVSSLGSTGSGNTIYF; CDR3 DNA: TGTGTCAGCAGCTTAGGTTCAACAGGCTCGGGAAACACCATATATTTT
J gene: TRBJ1-2; D gene: .; clone size: .; V gene: TRBV29-1; CDR3 protein: CSGNEGGSYGYTF; CDR3 DNA: TGCAGCGGAAACGAGGGCGGTTCGTATGGCTACACCTTC
J gene: TRBJ2-5; D gene: .; clone size: .; V gene: TRBV6-1; CDR3 protein: CASNEGPTVETQYF; CDR3 DNA: TGTGCCAGCAATGAGGGGCCCACGGTGGAGACCCAGTACTTC
J gene: TRBJ2-1; D gene: .; clone size: .; V gene: TRBV7-9; CDR3 protein: CASSLRGSPNEQFF; CDR3 DNA: TGTGCCAGCAGCTTAAGGGGGTCACCCAATGAGCAGTTCTTC
J gene: TRBJ2-5; D gene: .; clone size: .; V gene: TRBV7-2; CDR3 protein: CASSLVGGQETQYF; CDR3 DNA: TGTGCCAGCAGCTTAGTCGGGGGCCAAGAGACCCAGTACTTC
J gene: TRBJ2-4; D gene: .; clone size: .; V gene: TRBV12-2; CDR3 protein: CASRLVERGPAKNIQYF; CDR3 DNA: TGTGCAAGTCGCTTAGTAGAGAGGGGACCGGCCAAAAACATTCAGTACTTC
J gene: TRBJ2-7; D gene: .; clone size: .; V gene: TRBV19; CDR3 protein: CASSIEAAYEQYF; CDR3 DNA: TGTGCCAGTAGTATAGAAGCGGCCTACGAGCAGTACTTC